This TCR beta chain emerged from a study of early T cells in non-severe SARS-CoV-2 infection (dated by TCRdb to the early 2020s). For context, the study as a whole: Because TCR sequencing was done on bulk RNA from unsorted whole blood, the alpha and beta chains could not be paired.

The study was a case-control design nested within a healthcare worker cohort in London, UK, with weekly nasopharyngeal swab PCR tests and blood sampling. Between 23 and 31 March 2020, the week of the UK lockdown, healthcare workers were enrolled and then followed up weekly for as long as 16 weeks. Library construction relied on 5' RACE. The data were produced on a NextSeq 500. Unique molecular identifiers were attached to individual cDNA molecules in the TCR library protocol so that sequencing error and PCR bias could be corrected. TCR alpha and beta chains were both sequenced, and the abundances of alpha and beta sequences in each sample were closely correlated with each other. Per the source publication's procedure: Decombinator V4 was used to perform V gene, J gene and CDR3 annotation of TCR sequences. Expanded TCRs were defined as changing significantly between any two time points under a Poisson model with p below 0.0001. Abundances of TCRs were expressed as counts per million after normalisation to the total number of TCRs sequenced in each sample. VDJdb, accessed on 1 November 2021, was searched for TCRs annotated for CMV, EBV and SARS-CoV-2, and TCRs annotated for more than one antigen were excluded. TCRdb reanalyzed the raw reads on its own, using fastp at Q25 for trimming and MiXCR for clone calling, and kept in-frame beta chains. Rows with one shared CDR3 protein collapse into an entry with the most common genes and DNA. The V and J calls shown here were made by TCRdb, not taken from the authors' results. In all, the sample holds around 80,000 distinct CDR3 sequences, and over 9.5% of those were seen once. The ten largest clonotypes hold 8% of the sample.

Overall study results and their limits: VDJdb matching was skewed toward anti-spike CD8 responses, so virus-specific expansions were likely underestimated and private and CD4 specificities were missed.

This clonotype was counted many times. Its antigen is currently not known. Nothing much larger sits one base from this clone, and base qualities are not available. The sequence was collected from an adult who was a healthcare worker with PCR-confirmed SARS-CoV-2 infection or an uninfected control (not recorded which). Here the sequenced sample was whole blood, taken at baseline.

The DNA reads TGCAGTGCCCCTAAAGAGGAGATGATCACAGATACGCAGTATTTT. Translated, it gives CSAPKEEMITDTQYF. The rearranged chain carries TRBV20-1 and TRBJ2-3; the D gene assignment is ambiguous. Taken from cysteine to phenylalanine, the CDR3 has 15 residues. This entry keeps only the CDR3 DNA: 45 bases, framed from base 1. Trimming costs V 6 bases and J 2 bases, and their ends lie 18 bases apart. Reading the germline V gene (reference sequence) gives CDR1 DFQATT and CDR2 SNEGSKA.